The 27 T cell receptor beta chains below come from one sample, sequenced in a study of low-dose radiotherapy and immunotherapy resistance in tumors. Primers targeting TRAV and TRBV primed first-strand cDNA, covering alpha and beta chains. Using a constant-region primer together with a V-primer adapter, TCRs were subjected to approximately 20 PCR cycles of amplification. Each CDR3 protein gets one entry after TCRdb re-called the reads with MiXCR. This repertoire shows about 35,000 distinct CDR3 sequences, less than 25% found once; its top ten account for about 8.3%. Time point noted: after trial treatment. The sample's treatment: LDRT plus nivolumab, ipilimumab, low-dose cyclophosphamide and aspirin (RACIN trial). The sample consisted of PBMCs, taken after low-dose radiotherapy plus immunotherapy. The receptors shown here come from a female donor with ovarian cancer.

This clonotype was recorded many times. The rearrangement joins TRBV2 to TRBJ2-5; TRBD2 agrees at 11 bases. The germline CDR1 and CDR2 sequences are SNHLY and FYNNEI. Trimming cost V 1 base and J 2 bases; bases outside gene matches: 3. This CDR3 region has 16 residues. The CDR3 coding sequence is TGTGCCAGCAGTGAAGGACTAGCGGGGCTTCAAGAGACCCAGTACTTC. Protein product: CASSEGLAGLQETQYF.

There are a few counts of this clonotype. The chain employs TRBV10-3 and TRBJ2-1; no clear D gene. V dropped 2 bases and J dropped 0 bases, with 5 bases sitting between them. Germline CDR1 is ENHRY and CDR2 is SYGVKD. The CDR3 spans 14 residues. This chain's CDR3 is CAISEGYSYNEQFF. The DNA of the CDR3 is TGTGCCATCAGTGAGGGGTACTCCTACAATGAGCAGTTCTTC.

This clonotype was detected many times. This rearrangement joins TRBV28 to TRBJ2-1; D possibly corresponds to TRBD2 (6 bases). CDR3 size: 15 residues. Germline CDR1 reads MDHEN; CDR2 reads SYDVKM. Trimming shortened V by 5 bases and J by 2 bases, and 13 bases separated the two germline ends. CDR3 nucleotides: TGTGCCAGCAGTATCGGACTATCCCCCTACAATGAGCAGTTCTTC. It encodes CASSIGLSPYNEQFF. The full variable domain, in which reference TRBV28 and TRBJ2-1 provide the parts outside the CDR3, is DVKVTQSSRYLVKRTGEKVFLECVQDMDHENMFWYRQDPGLGLRLIYFSYDVKMKEKGDIPEGYSVSREKKERFSLILESASTNQTSMYLCASSIGLSPYNEQFFGPGTRLTVL.

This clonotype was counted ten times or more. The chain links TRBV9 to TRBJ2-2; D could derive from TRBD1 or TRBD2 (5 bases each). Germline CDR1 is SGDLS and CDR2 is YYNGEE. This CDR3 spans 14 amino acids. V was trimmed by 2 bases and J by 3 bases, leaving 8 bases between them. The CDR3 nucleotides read TGTGCCAGCAGCGTTATGGGGGACACCGGGGAGCTGTTTTTT. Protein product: CASSVMGDTGELFF. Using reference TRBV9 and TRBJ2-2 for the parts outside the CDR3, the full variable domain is DSGVTQTPKHLITATGQRVTLRCSPRSGDLSVYWYQQSLDQGLQFLIQYYNGEERAKGNILERFSAQQFPDLHSELNLSSLELGDSALYFCASSVMGDTGELFFGEGSRLTVL.

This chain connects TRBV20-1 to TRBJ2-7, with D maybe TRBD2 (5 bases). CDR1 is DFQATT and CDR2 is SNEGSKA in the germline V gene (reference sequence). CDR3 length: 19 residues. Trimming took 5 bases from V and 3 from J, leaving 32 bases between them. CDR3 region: CSAEVRLGLIGGRDYEQYF. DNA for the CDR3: TGCAGTGCTGAGGTGAGGTTGGGGTTAATAGGCGGACGGGACTACGAGCAGTACTTC.

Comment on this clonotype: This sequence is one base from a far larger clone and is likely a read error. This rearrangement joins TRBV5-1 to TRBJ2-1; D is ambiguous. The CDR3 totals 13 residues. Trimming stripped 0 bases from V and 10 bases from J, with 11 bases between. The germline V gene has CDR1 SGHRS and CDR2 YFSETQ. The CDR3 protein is CASSLVTGYEQFF. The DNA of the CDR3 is TGCGCCAGCAGCTTGGTCACCGGCTACGAGCAGTTCTTC.

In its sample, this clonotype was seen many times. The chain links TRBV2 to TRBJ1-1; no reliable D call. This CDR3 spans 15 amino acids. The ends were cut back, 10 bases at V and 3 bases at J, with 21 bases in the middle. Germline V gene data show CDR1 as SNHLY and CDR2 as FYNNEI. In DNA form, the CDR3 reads TGTGCCACCCTCGTGATAAGTGGCCAACACACTGAAGCTTTCTTT. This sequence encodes CATLVISGQHTEAFF.

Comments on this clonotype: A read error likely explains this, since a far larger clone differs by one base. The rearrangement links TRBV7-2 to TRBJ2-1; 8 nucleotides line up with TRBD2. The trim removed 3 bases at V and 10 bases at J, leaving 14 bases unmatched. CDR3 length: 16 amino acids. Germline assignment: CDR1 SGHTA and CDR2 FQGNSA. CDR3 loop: CASSFPGGSGIGEQFF. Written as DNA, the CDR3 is TGTGCCAGCAGCTTTCCCGGGGGTAGCGGGATAGGCGAGCAGTTCTTC.

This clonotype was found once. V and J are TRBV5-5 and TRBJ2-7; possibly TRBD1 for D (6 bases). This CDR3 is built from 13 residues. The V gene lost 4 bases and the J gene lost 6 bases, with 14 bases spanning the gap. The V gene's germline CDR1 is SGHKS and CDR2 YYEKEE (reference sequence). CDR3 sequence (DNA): TGTGCCAGCAGCACTGGGACAACACTCGAGCAGTACTTC. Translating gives CASSTGTTLEQYF.

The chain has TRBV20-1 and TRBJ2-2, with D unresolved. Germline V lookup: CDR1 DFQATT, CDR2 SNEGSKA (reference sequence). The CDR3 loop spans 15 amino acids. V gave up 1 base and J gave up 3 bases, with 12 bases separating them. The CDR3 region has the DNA TGCAGTGCTAGAGTCACGTCAAGAGACACCGGGGAGCTGTTTTTT. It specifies CSARVTSRDTGELFF.

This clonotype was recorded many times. The CDR3 sequence: CASSRGTPRTGELFF. CDR3 coding DNA: TGTGCCAGCAGCCGTGGGACCCCGAGGACCGGGGAGCTGTTTTTT. The chain carries TRBV5-8 and TRBJ2-2; D tentatively fits TRBD1 or TRBD2 (5 bases each). CDR3 length: 15 amino acids. V lost 4 bases and J lost 5, with 15 bases in between. The V gene's germline CDR1 is SGHTS and CDR2 YDEGEE.

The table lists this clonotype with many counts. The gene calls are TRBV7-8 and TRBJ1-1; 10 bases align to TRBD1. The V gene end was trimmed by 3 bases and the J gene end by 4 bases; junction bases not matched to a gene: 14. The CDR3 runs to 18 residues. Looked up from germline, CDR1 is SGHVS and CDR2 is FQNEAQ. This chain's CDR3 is CASSFLGRRTGGSTEAFF. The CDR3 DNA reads TGTGCCAGCAGCTTTCTTGGCCGAAGGACAGGGGGAAGCACTGAAGCTTTCTTT.

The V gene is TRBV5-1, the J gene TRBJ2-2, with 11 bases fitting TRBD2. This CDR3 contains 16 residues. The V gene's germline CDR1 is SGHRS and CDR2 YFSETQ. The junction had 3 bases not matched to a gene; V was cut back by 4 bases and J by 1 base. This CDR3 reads CASSPGTSGNTGELFF. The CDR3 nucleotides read TGCGCCAGCAGCCCCGGGACTAGCGGGAACACCGGGGAGCTGTTTTTT.

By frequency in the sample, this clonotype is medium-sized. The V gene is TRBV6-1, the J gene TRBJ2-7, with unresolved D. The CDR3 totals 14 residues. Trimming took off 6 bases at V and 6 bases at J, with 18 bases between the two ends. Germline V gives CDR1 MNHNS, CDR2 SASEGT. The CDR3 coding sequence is TGTGCCAGCAGGAAGCGTGAAAGCTGGGGCGAGCAGTACTTC. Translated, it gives CASRKRESWGEQYF.

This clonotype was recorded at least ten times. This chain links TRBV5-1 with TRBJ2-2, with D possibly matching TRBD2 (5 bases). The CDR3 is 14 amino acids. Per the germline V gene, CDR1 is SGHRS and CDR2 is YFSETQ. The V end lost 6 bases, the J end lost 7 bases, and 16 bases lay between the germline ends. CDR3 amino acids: CASKVVEGLGELFF. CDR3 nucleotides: TGCGCCAGCAAGGTAGTAGAGGGCCTCGGGGAGCTGTTTTTT.

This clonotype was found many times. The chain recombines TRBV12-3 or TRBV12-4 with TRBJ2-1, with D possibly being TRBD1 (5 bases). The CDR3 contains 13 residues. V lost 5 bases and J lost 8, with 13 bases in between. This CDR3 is CASSPRARDEQFF. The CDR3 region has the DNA TGTGCCAGCAGTCCCCGAGCCAGGGATGAGCAGTTCTTC.

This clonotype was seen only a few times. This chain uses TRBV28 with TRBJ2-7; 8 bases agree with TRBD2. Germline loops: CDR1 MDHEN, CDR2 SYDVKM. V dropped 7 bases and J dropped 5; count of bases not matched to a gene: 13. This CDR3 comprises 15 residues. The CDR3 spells CASTTGGDPPDEQYF. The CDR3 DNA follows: TGTGCCAGCACGACGGGAGGGGACCCCCCGGACGAGCAGTACTTC.

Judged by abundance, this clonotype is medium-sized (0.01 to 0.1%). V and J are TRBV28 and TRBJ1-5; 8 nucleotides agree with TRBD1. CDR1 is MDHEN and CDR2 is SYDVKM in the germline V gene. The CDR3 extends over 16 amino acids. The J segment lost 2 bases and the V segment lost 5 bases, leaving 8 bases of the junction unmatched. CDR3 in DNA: TGTGCCAGCAGTGAGATCACAGGGGGGGGCAATCAGCCCCAGCATTTT. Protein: CASSEITGGGNQPQHF.

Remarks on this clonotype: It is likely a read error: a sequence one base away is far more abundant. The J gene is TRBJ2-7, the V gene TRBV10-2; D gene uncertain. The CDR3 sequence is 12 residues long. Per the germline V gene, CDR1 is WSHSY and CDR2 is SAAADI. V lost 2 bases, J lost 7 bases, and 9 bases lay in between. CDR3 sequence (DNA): TGCGCCAGCAGTGAGAGGGTAGCTGAGCAGTACTTC. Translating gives CASSERVAEQYF.

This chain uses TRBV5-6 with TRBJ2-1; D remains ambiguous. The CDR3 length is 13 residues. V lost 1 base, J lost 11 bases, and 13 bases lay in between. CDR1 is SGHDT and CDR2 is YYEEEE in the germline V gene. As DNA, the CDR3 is TGTGCCAGCAGCTTGCGCTCCGTGGAGAAGCAGTTCTTC. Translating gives CASSLRSVEKQFF.

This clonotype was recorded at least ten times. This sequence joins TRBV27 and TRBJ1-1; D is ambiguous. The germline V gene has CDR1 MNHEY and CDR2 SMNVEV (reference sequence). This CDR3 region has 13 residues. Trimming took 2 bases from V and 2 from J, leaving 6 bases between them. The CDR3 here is CASSLDGNTEAFF. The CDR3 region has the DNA TGTGCCAGCAGTTTAGACGGTAACACTGAAGCTTTCTTT.

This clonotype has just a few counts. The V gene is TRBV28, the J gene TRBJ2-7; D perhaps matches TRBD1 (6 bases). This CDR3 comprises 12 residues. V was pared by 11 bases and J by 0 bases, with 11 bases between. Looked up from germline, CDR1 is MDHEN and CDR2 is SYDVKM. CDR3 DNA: TGTGCCGCCCGGGACACCTCCTACGAGCAGTACTTC. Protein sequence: CAARDTSYEQYF.

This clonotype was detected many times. The CDR3: CSATIPETQYF. DNA of the CDR3: TGCAGTGCTACTATTCCGGAGACCCAGTACTTC. V gene TRBV20-1 combines with J gene TRBJ2-5; D unresolved. The CDR3 has 11 amino acids. Germline V gene sequence: CDR1 DFQATT, CDR2 SNEGSKA (reference sequence). V gave up 4 bases and J gave up 5 bases, with 8 bases separating them.

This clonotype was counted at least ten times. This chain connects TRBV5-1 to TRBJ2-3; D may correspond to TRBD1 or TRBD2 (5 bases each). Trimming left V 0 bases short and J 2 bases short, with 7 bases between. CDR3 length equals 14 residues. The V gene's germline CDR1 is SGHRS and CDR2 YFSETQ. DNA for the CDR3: TGCGCCAGCAGCTTGGGGGGGAACACAGATACGCAGTATTTT. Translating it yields CASSLGGNTDTQYF.

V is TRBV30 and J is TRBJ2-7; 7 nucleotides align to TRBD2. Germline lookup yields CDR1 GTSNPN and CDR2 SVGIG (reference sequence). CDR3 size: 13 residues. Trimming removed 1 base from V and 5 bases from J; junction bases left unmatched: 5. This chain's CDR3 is CAWSGGGIHEQYF. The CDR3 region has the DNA TGTGCCTGGAGTGGCGGGGGTATCCACGAGCAGTACTTC.

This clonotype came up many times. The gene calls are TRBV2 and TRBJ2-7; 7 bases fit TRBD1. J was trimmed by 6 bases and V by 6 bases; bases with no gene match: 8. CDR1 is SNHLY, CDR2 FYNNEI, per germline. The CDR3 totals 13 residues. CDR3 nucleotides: TGTGCCAGCAGCCTACAGGGGACCCCCGAGCAGTACTTC. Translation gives CASSLQGTPEQYF.

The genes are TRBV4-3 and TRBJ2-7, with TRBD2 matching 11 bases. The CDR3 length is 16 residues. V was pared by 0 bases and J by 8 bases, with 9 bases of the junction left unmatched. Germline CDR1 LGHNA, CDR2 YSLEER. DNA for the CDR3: TGCGCCAGCAGCCAAGATAAGACTAGCGGGACTTTGCAGCAGTACTTC. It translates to CASSQDKTSGTLQQYF.